Below, 21 T cell receptor beta chains from the same sample are listed, as sequenced in a study of blood T cell repertoires in COVID-19. Assay: immunoSEQ multiplex PCR; the TCRdb copy retains only in-frame clones and omits some. The top ten clones hold about an eighth of a sample with around 170,000 clones, 84% of them seen once. What was sequenced was PBMCs or T cells enriched from blood (not recorded which). Receptors were obtained from a man over 45 who had recovered from COVID-19.

This clone was counted once. The rearrangement uses TRBV3-1 (or the pseudogene TRBV3-2) and TRBJ2-2; TRBD1 matches at 7 bases. This CDR3 comprises 14 residues. J lost 4 bases, V lost 6 bases, and 5 bases had no gene match. The germline V gene encodes CDR1 LGHDT and CDR2 YNNKEL (reference sequence). CDR3 in amino acids: CASRRDRATGELFF. The CDR3 DNA sequence: TGTGCCAGCAGGAGAGACAGGGCCACCGGGGAGCTGTTTTTT.

The chain combines TRBV5-1 with TRBJ1-1; TRBD1 matches at 9 bases. V lost 4 bases, J lost 1 base, and 5 bases stayed unmatched. There are 15 residues in the CDR3. Germline assignment: CDR1 SGHRS and CDR2 YFSETQ. The DNA of the CDR3 is TGCGCCAGCAGCGTCTCGACAGGGGGGAACACTGAAGCTTTCTTT. Protein sequence: CASSVSTGGNTEAFF.

This chain uses TRBV11-2 with TRBJ2-7, with 8 bases matching TRBD2. This CDR3 is 14 amino acids long. Germline CDR1 is SGHAT and CDR2 is FQNNGV. The V gene end was trimmed by 4 bases and the J gene end by 5 bases; junction bases not matched to a gene: 7. CDR3 loop: CASSSRPGGDEQYF. In DNA form, the CDR3 reads TGTGCCAGCAGCTCCCGCCCGGGAGGGGACGAGCAGTACTTC. The variable domain in full, completed from reference TRBV11-2 and TRBJ2-7, reads EAGVAQSPRYKIIEKRQSVAFWCNPISGHATLYWYQQILGQGPKLLIQFQNNGVVDDSQLPKDRFSAERLKGVDSTLKIQPAKLEDSAVYLCASSSRPGGDEQYFGPGTRLTVT.

The V call is TRBV9, the J call TRBJ2-3, with D hard to call. V lost 4 bases, J lost 4 bases, and 13 bases lay in between. The CDR3 contains 14 residues. Germline lookup yields CDR1 SGDLS and CDR2 YYNGEE. CDR3 sequence (DNA): TGTGCCAGCAGCCCCCCAAGCCACTCAGATACGCAGTATTTT. This codes for CASSPPSHSDTQYF.

As regards this clone: Other DNA sequences within the sample encode an identical CDR3. This rearrangement joins TRBV18 to TRBJ1-1; 7 bases agree with TRBD1. V lost 6 bases and J lost 1; bases outside the gene matches: 8. The CDR3 sequence is 15 residues long. The V gene's germline CDR1 is KGHSH and CDR2 LQKENI. CDR3 sequence: CASSQEQGRNTEAFF. In nucleotides, the CDR3 is TGTGCCAGCTCCCAAGAACAGGGGCGGAACACTGAAGCTTTCTTT. The whole variable domain, filled in from reference TRBV18 and TRBJ1-1, reads NAGVMQNPRHLVRRRGQEARLRCSPMKGHSHVYWYRQLPEEGLKFMVYLQKENIIDESGMPKERFSAEFPKEGPSILRIQQVVRGDSAAYFCASSQEQGRNTEAFFGQGTRLTVV.

This clone was counted only a few times. The genes are TRBV7-6 and TRBJ2-2, with 9 bases that match TRBD1. Germline trimming cut 3 bases from V and 6 bases from J; bases unmatched to any gene: 8. Germline V lookup: CDR1 SGHVS, CDR2 FNYEAQ. CDR3 length: 16 amino acids. The CDR3 region is CASSFQTGTGPGELFF. DNA of the CDR3: TGTGCCAGCAGCTTCCAAACCGGGACAGGGCCCGGGGAGCTGTTTTTT.

The CDR3, as DNA: TGTGCCAGTCACCTCCGGGACAGGGGCGTAGGTGGCTACACCTTC. This gives the protein CASHLRDRGVGGYTF. This chain connects TRBV19 to TRBJ1-2; 10 nucleotides line up with TRBD1. The CDR3 runs to 15 residues. Trimming took 8 bases from V and 7 from J; bases not matched to a gene: 13. Germline V gene data show CDR1 as LNHDA and CDR2 as SQIVND (reference sequence).

The chain couples TRBV9 to TRBJ1-1, with unresolved D. CDR1 is SGDLS, CDR2 YYNGEE, per germline. CDR3 length: 12 amino acids. The V end was cut by 3 bases, the J end by 4 bases, with 7 bases between. In DNA form, the CDR3 reads TGTGCCAGCAGCGGAGATAGCACTGAAGCTTTCTTT. Its protein product is CASSGDSTEAFF. Drawing the rest from reference TRBV9 and TRBJ1-1, the complete variable domain is DSGVTQTPKHLITATGQRVTLRCSPRSGDLSVYWYQQSLDQGLQFLIQYYNGEERAKGNILERFSAQQFPDLHSELNLSSLELGDSALYFCASSGDSTEAFFGQGTRLTVV.

The chain employs TRBV5-8 and TRBJ2-5, with 15 bases fitting TRBD2. The V segment lost 4 bases and the J segment 0 bases; nucleotides outside the gene matches: 4. Germline-derived CDR1 and CDR2 are SGHTS and YDEGEE. The CDR3 consists of 17 residues. In nucleotides, the CDR3 is TGTGCCAGCAGCAAGGGACTAGCGGGGGGAGACCAAGAGACCCAGTACTTC. The encoded protein is CASSKGLAGGDQETQYF. The complete variable domain, with remaining parts taken from reference TRBV5-8 and TRBJ2-5, reads EAGVTQSPTHLIKTRGQQATLRCSPISGHTSVYWYQQALGLGLQFLLWYDEGEERNRGNFPPRFSGRQFPNYSSELNVNALELEDSALYLCASSKGLAGGDQETQYFGPGTRLLVL.

This chain connects TRBV11-2 to TRBJ2-5; 9 positions agree with TRBD2. This CDR3 comprises 16 residues. CDR1 SGHAT and CDR2 FQNNGV come from the germline V gene. The trim removed 5 bases at V and 5 bases at J, leaving 12 bases unmatched. CDR3 nucleotide sequence: TGTGCCAGCAGCCCGGTCGCTAGCGGGAAGGGGGAGACCCAGTACTTC. Translating gives CASSPVASGKGETQYF.

To note about this clone: The sample contains more than one DNA sequence encoding this CDR3. The chain joins TRBV9 to TRBJ2-5; tentative D call: TRBD2 (7 bases). The CDR3 is 16 amino acids. CDR1 and CDR2 (germline): SGDLS, YYNGEE. V gave up 0 bases and J gave up 1 base, with 13 bases separating them. The CDR3 DNA reads TGTGCCAGCAGCGTAGGGTCGGGGGGCACCCAAGAGACCCAGTACTTC. Amino acids: CASSVGSGGTQETQYF.

V usage is TRBV5-1 and J usage is TRBJ2-1, with a tentative D call TRBD1 (6 bases). Germline V CDR1 and CDR2: SGHRS, YFSETQ. Trimming cost V 4 bases and J 8 bases, with 16 bases left between them. CDR3 size: 14 residues. CDR3 in DNA: TGCGCCAGCAGCCCACAGGGTTGGTCTGATGAGCAGTTCTTC. It specifies CASSPQGWSDEQFF. Based on the CDR3 plus reference TRBV5-1 and TRBJ2-1, the full variable domain is KAGVTQTPRYLIKTRGQQVTLSCSPISGHRSVSWYQQTPGQGLQFLFEYFSETQRNKGNFPGRFSGRQFSNSRSEMNVSTLELGDSALYLCASSPQGWSDEQFFGPGTRLTVL.

This clone was recorded once. This CDR3 is also generated by other DNA sequences in the sample. The chain carries TRBV19 and TRBJ1-5; the D gene is possibly TRBD1 (5 bases). Germline loops: CDR1 LNHDA, CDR2 SQIVND (reference sequence). This CDR3 is built from 13 residues. The V end lost 7 bases, the J end lost 2 bases, and 9 bases lay between the germline ends. The CDR3 loop is CASKGQGNQPQHF. The DNA of the CDR3 is TGTGCCAGTAAGGGGCAGGGCAATCAGCCCCAGCATTTT.

The rearrangement joins TRBV11-2 to TRBJ1-6, with D possibly matching TRBD1 (5 bases). Germline V gene data show CDR1 as SGHAT and CDR2 as FQNNGV. The CDR3 length is 14 residues. With 5 bases removed from V and 10 bases from J, the gap between germline ends came to 15 bases. CDR3 protein: CASSRPGERSPLHF. The DNA for the CDR3 is TGTGCCAGCAGCCGTCCGGGGGAGCGATCACCCCTCCACTTT.

Concerning this clone: The junction differs from germline at one of its ends, possibly a read error. The chain carries TRBV2 and TRBJ1-2, with TRBD1 matching 7 bases. CDR1 is SNHLY, CDR2 FYNNEI, per germline. CDR3 length: 15 amino acids. CDR3 protein: CASREGGSRTYGYTF. The CDR3 DNA is TGTGCCAGCAGAGAAGGGGGCTCAAGGACCTATGGCTACACCTTC.

The chain uses TRBV15 and TRBJ2-7; 10 bases line up with TRBD2. CDR3 length: 14 amino acids. Germline V lookup: CDR1 LNHNV, CDR2 YYDKDF (reference sequence). V lost 1 base to trimming and J lost 7 bases; unmatched junction nucleotides: 4. CDR3 sequence (DNA): TGTGCCACCAGCAGAGGGGGTAGCGGGGGGGAGCAGTACTTC. It yields the protein CATSRGGSGGEQYF.

The chain joins TRBV7-6 to TRBJ1-6; D uncertain. The V gene lost 1 base and the J gene lost 6 bases, with 13 bases spanning the gap. The CDR3 totals 16 residues. Germline V gene data show CDR1 as SGHVS and CDR2 as FNYEAQ. This CDR3 is CASSLGAGGLNSPLHF. For the CDR3, the DNA is TGTGCCAGCAGCTTAGGGGCGGGAGGCCTTAATTCACCCCTCCACTTT.

This clone was recorded a few times. The chain links TRBV5-5 to TRBJ1-5; D is unclear. V lost 3 bases to trimming and J lost 7 bases, with 17 bases between them. CDR3 size: 15 residues. Germline V lookup: CDR1 SGHKS, CDR2 YYEKEE (reference sequence). The CDR3 spells CASSSLEGVRQPQHF. The CDR3 nucleotides read TGTGCCAGCAGCTCCCTTGAGGGTGTGAGGCAGCCCCAGCATTTT.

The gene calls are TRBV28 and TRBJ1-2; 7 bases are shared with TRBD1. The V gene's germline CDR1 is MDHEN and CDR2 SYDVKM. This CDR3 has 13 residues. Germline trimming cut 6 bases from V and 5 bases from J; bases unmatched to any gene: 6. CDR3 amino acids: CASRWDRQYGYTF. The CDR3 region has the DNA TGTGCCAGCAGATGGGACAGACAGTATGGCTACACCTTC.

This chain uses TRBV2 with TRBJ1-2; no clear D. The germline gives CDR1 SNHLY, CDR2 FYNNEI. The CDR3 contains 14 residues. V lost 0 bases and J lost 13, with 18 bases in between. In DNA, the CDR3 is TGTGCCAGCAGTGAAGCGTCCAGCGTGGGAGTAATCACCTTC. This gives the protein CASSEASSVGVITF.

This chain connects TRBV25-1 to TRBJ2-7; D gene ambiguous. Deletions cut 3 bases from V and 3 bases from J, with 3 bases between. The germline V gene encodes CDR1 MGHDK and CDR2 SYGVNS. CDR3 length: 11 residues. The CDR3 region has the DNA TGTGCCAGCAGTGATCACTACGAGCAGTACTTC. Translated, it gives CASSDHYEQYF.